A selection of T cell receptor beta chains follows, all from one sample in a study of blood T cell repertoires in COVID-19. Clones were sequenced by immunoSEQ multiplex PCR, and TCRdb holds only the in-frame ones, with some missing. The data show fewer than 300,000 clones, with about nine tenths seen just once and roughly 11% held by the top ten. The sample taken for sequencing was peripheral blood. The receptor set was obtained from a man aged 50 to 59 with COVID-19, enrolled during active disease. Each CDR3 is given with its conserved first and last residue. The order of the fields is J gene, D gene, V gene, clone size, CDR3 length, CDR3 DNA, CDR3 protein. A D gene is named only where the DNA matches it firmly. Rows give clone size only sometimes, using once, few, many, or a class for an expanded clone.

>TRBJ2-1|TRBD2|TRBV7-9|.|17
TGTGCCAGCAGCTTAGCGGCGGCGGGAGGGATTTACAATGAGCAGTTCTTC
CASSLAAAGGIYNEQFF
>TRBJ2-5|TRBD1|TRBV3-1/TRBV3-2|.|13
TGTGCCAGCAGGACGACAGGGAAAGAGACCCAGTACTTC
CASRTTGKETQYF
>TRBJ2-3|.|TRBV28|.|14
TGTGCCAGCAGTTTCACCTCTACCACAGATACGCAGTATTTT
CASSFTSTTDTQYF
>TRBJ2-1|.|TRBV30|.|11
TGTGCCTGGGCGGGCTCGGATGAGCAGTTCTTC
CAWAGSDEQFF
>TRBJ2-3|TRBD2|TRBV5-1|.|15
TGCGCCAGCAGCCAAGGACTAGCGGAGGGAGATACGCAGTATTTT
CASSQGLAEGDTQYF
>TRBJ2-7|TRBD1|TRBV29-1|.|12
TGCAGCTTCTCCGGGACAGGGTACGAGCAGTACTTC
CSFSGTGYEQYF
>TRBJ2-7|TRBD1|TRBV29-1|.|17
TGCAGCGTTGAAGATAAGGGCTGGGGGACAGGGGCCTACGAGCAGTACTTC
CSVEDKGWGTGAYEQYF
>TRBJ1-2|.|TRBV29-1|.|15
TGCAGCGTTGTGGCCAGGGGAATTCTAGGCTATGGCTACACCTTC
CSVVARGILGYGYTF
>TRBJ2-6|.|TRBV9|.|14
TGTGCCAGCAGCCCAGGTAACGGGGCCAACGTCCTGACTTTC
CASSPGNGANVLTF
>TRBJ1-3|.|TRBV5-5|.|14
TGTGCCAGCAGCTTGGAAGGGGGTGGAAACACCATATATTTT
CASSLEGGGNTIYF
>TRBJ1-3|.|TRBV9|once|14
TGTGCCAGCACCGTAGGCAGTGTTGAAAACACCATATATTTT
CASTVGSVENTIYF
>TRBJ2-1|.|TRBV11-2|.|17
TGTGCCAGCAGCGCTGAGTTCGGGTCGGACTCCTACAATGAGCAGTTCTTC
CASSAEFGSDSYNEQFF
>TRBJ1-5|.|TRBV3-1/TRBV3-2|once|14
TGTGCCAGCAGCCACGCGGGAAGCAATCAGCCCCAGCATTTT
CASSHAGSNQPQHF
>TRBJ1-1|.|TRBV19|.|15
TGTGCCAGTAGTATTTCCAGATTCATGAACACTGAAGCTTTCTTT
CASSISRFMNTEAFF
>TRBJ2-1|.|TRBV11-1|once|15
TGTGCCAGCAGCCTACAGGGCACCTCCTACAATGAGCAGTTCTTC
CASSLQGTSYNEQFF
>TRBJ2-3|.|TRBV21-1|.|14
TGTGCCAGCAGCAAAGGGACTCGCACAGATACGCAGTATTTT
CASSKGTRTDTQYF
>TRBJ1-6|.|TRBV29-1|.|14
TGCAGCGTCCGGGTAAACTCCTATAATTCACCCCTCCACTTT
CSVRVNSYNSPLHF
>TRBJ1-2|TRBD1|TRBV12-3/TRBV12-4|.|12
TGTGCCAGCAGTCTCACAGGGGTTGGCTACACCTTC
CASSLTGVGYTF
>TRBJ1-3|TRBD1|TRBV9|few|17
TGTGCCAGCAGCCCTACAGGGGGCCTCCTCTCTGGAAACACCATATATTTT
CASSPTGGLLSGNTIYF
>TRBJ1-5|.|TRBV27|few|15
TGTGCCAGCAGCCCAGGGTCCCTGAGCAATCAGCCCCAGCATTTT
CASSPGSLSNQPQHF
>TRBJ1-1|TRBD1|TRBV7-2|.|15
TGTGCCAGCAGCTTAGCGGCTGGACAGGCTGACATGGCTTTCTTT
CASSLAAGQADMAFF
>TRBJ2-5|TRBD2|TRBV18|.|18
TGTGCCAGCTCACCAAAGGGACTAGCGAAACCCCGGGGAGAGACCCAGTACTTC
CASSPKGLAKPRGETQYF
>TRBJ1-5|TRBD1|TRBV7-8|.|15
TGTGCCAGCAGCGAGACAGGGGGCTTCAATCAGCCCCAGCATTTT
CASSETGGFNQPQHF
>TRBJ2-7|TRBD2|TRBV2|.|20
TGTGCCAGCAGTGAAGGTCTATTGACTAGCGGGAAAGATTATAGTTACGAGCAGTACTTC
CASSEGLLTSGKDYSYEQYF
>TRBJ2-2|.|TRBV29-1|.|11
TGCAGCGGCGCGAACACCGGGGAGCTGTTTTTT
CSGANTGELFF
>TRBJ2-1|TRBD1|TRBV5-1|.|16
TGCGCCAGCAGCTTCGACAGGGTCAAAACCTACAATGAGCAGTTCTTC
CASSFDRVKTYNEQFF
>TRBJ1-4|.|TRBV25-1|.|14
TGTGCCAGCGGACCGACGACAGCGGGCACAAAACTGTTTTTT
CASGPTTAGTKLFF
>TRBJ1-5|.|TRBV4-3|.|14
TGCGCCAGCAGCCAAGCACAGGGCGATCAGCCCCAGCATTTT
CASSQAQGDQPQHF
>TRBJ1-2|.|TRBV30|.|11
TGTGCCTGGAGTGTACGGGGAGGCTACACCTTC
CAWSVRGGYTF
>TRBJ1-1|.|TRBV5-5|once|16
TGTGCCAGCAGCTTCCAGGGTGGTTCGGTTAGCACTGAAGCTTTCTTT
CASSFQGGSVSTEAFF
>TRBJ2-1|TRBD1|TRBV6-6|.|18
TGTGCCAGCAGTCACGCCCCCTTCCCGGGACAGGGGTACAATGAGCAGTTCTTC
CASSHAPFPGQGYNEQFF
>TRBJ1-2|TRBD1|TRBV27|.|16
TGTGCCAGCAGTTTATCTTCAGGACAGGGGGCCTATGGCTACACCTTC
CASSLSSGQGAYGYTF
>TRBJ2-3|.|TRBV19|.|15
TGTGCCAGTAGTATAGGTACTAGAGGCCAAGATACGCAGTATTTT
CASSIGTRGQDTQYF
>TRBJ2-3|TRBD1|TRBV7-3|.|17
TGTGCCATCCCCCGGACAGGGAACCCCAGTATCACAGATACGCAGTATTTT
CAIPRTGNPSITDTQYF
>TRBJ1-2|TRBD1|TRBV6-6|.|15
TGTGCCAGCAGTTCCGGGACAGTCGAAGATTATGGCTACACCTTC
CASSSGTVEDYGYTF
>TRBJ1-3|.|TRBV11-2|once|15
TGTGCCAGCAGCAACAACCGGGATTCTGGAAACACCATATATTTT
CASSNNRDSGNTIYF
>TRBJ1-6|.|TRBV19|.|15
TGTGCCAGTAGTTCCCAGGGAGGGATGGATTCACCCCTCCACTTT
CASSSQGGMDSPLHF
>TRBJ1-3|.|TRBV29-1|.|12
TGCAGCGTTGAAACTGCTGGAAACACCATATATTTT
CSVETAGNTIYF
>TRBJ2-1|.|TRBV2|.|14
TGTGCCAGCAGTGAAGAGGGGTGGGACAATGAGCAGTTCTTC
CASSEEGWDNEQFF
>TRBJ2-3|.|TRBV27|.|14
TGTGCCAGCAGTCCCTGGACTGGGGCAGATACGCAGTATTTT
CASSPWTGADTQYF
>TRBJ1-1|.|TRBV21-1|.|17
TGTGCCAGCAGCCGAAGGCGGGACAGGGTTTGCGACACTGAAGCTTTCTTT
CASSRRRDRVCDTEAFF
>TRBJ1-1|.|TRBV23-1|.|15
TGCGCCAGCAGTCACCCCGGGGGGCTGAACACTGAAGCTTTCTTT
CASSHPGGLNTEAFF
>TRBJ1-2|.|TRBV12-3/TRBV12-4|few|13
TGTGCCAGCAGTTTAGAGGGGCGGGGTGGCTACACCTTC
CASSLEGRGGYTF
>TRBJ2-1|TRBD1|TRBV7-3|.|15
TGTGCCAGCAGCTTAATTTTTGGGGGACAGGGCGAGCAGTTCTTC
CASSLIFGGQGEQFF
>TRBJ2-2|.|TRBV7-9|.|15
TGTGCCAGCAGCTCACAGGGTGTCGGCACCGGGGAGCTGTTTTTT
CASSSQGVGTGELFF
>TRBJ1-6|TRBD1|TRBV11-2|.|16
TGTGCCAGCAGCGCACCGGACAGGGGCTATAATTCACCCCTCCACTTT
CASSAPDRGYNSPLHF
>TRBJ2-1|.|TRBV2|.|13
TGTGCCAGCCGTCGAGGGGGTTACAATGAGCAGTTCTTC
CASRRGGYNEQFF
>TRBJ1-3|.|TRBV27|.|13
TGTGCCAGCAGTTCCACGGGTGGAAACACCATATATTTT
CASSSTGGNTIYF